Following are 28 T cell receptor beta chains from one sample sequenced in a study of T cell responses to AZD1222 COVID-19 vaccine. Sequencing was performed with immunoSEQ multiplex PCR; in TCRdb, only in-frame clones are kept and a portion is missing. This table has roughly 180,000 clones, about 86% appearing once. The sequencing used peripheral blood, collected on day 0 of AZD1222 vaccination. Receptor source: an adult in good health.

The CDR3 is CASSLGLGVNEKLFF. DNA for the CDR3: TGTGCCAGCAGCTTAGGGTTGGGAGTTAATGAAAAACTGTTTTTT. The chain carries TRBV7-9 and TRBJ1-4; D is ambiguous. The CDR3 is 15 residues long. CDR1 is SEHNR and CDR2 is FQNEAQ in the germline V gene (reference sequence). With 1 base removed from V and 4 bases from J, the gap between germline ends came to 10 bases.

The V gene is TRBV9, the J gene TRBJ2-3; D gene uncertain. V lost 3 bases to trimming and J lost 7 bases, with 15 bases between them. This CDR3 spans 14 amino acids. From germline, CDR1 is SGDLS and CDR2 YYNGEE. As DNA, the CDR3 is TGTGCCAGCAGCGAGGGATCAGGCCGAAATACGCAGTATTTT. Its translation: CASSEGSGRNTQYF.

This clone turned up a few times. The chain uses TRBV19 and TRBJ2-3, with D hard to call. CDR1 is LNHDA, CDR2 SQIVND, per germline (reference sequence). V lost 3 bases, J lost 6 bases, and 13 bases lay in between. CDR3 length: 14 amino acids. The CDR3 nucleotides are TGTGCCAGTAGTATTTCGACGGCCTCGGATACGCAGTATTTT. Protein: CASSISTASDTQYF.

CDR3 nucleotides: TGTGCCAGCAGCTTGATCGGGGGAGCTCCCGAGCAGTACTTC. The encoded protein is CASSLIGGAPEQYF. This rearrangement joins TRBV7-9 to TRBJ2-7; TRBD2 might be the D (6 bases). The germline CDR1 and CDR2 sequences are SEHNR and FQNEAQ (reference sequence). This CDR3 contains 14 residues. V was clipped by 3 bases and J by 6 bases, with 15 bases between them.

The rearrangement joins TRBV28 to TRBJ2-7; no clear D gene. Germline CDR1 and CDR2: MDHEN and SYDVKM. Trimming took 4 bases from V and 2 from J, leaving 9 bases between them. The CDR3 is 13 amino acids. CDR3 nucleotide sequence: TGTGCCAGCAGTTGGATACTTACCTACGAGCAGTACTTC. Its protein is CASSWILTYEQYF.

The chain combines TRBV14 with TRBJ2-2; 10 bases agree with TRBD2. The germline V gene has CDR1 SGHDN and CDR2 FVKESK. CDR3 length: 16 amino acids. Germline trimming cut 1 base from V and 6 bases from J; bases unmatched to any gene: 5. The CDR3 coding sequence is TGTGCCAGCAGCCAAGCCCAGCGGGAGGGGGCCGGGGAGCTGTTTTTT. This gives the protein CASSQAQREGAGELFF.

This chain joins TRBV7-9 and TRBJ2-4, with 11 bases that match TRBD1. The V gene's germline CDR1 is SEHNR and CDR2 FQNEAQ (reference sequence). This CDR3 spans 14 amino acids. After removal of 3 bases from V and 8 bases from J, the junction contained 3 bases not matched to a gene. CDR3 bases: TGTGCCAGCAGCTTTCCGGGACAGGGGGACATTCAGTACTTC. It yields the protein CASSFPGQGDIQYF.

This chain connects TRBV4-3 to TRBJ2-7; a possible D gene is TRBD1 (6 bases). Germline CDR1 reads LGHNA; CDR2 reads YSLEER. With 4 bases removed from V and 7 bases from J, the gap between germline ends came to 23 bases. The CDR3 is 16 residues long. In DNA, the CDR3 is TGCGCCAGCAGCCGAAAGCATGACAGGCCCCTCTGGGAGCAGTACTTC. Amino acids: CASSRKHDRPLWEQYF.

This sequence joins TRBV7-3 and TRBJ2-1; D perhaps matches TRBD2 (6 bases). Trimming took 5 bases from V and 9 from J, leaving 11 bases between them. There are 12 residues in the CDR3. The germline V gene has CDR1 SGHTA and CDR2 FQGTGA. CDR3 DNA: TGTGCCAGCAGCGCATACGGGGGTGAGCAGTTCTTC. Translation: CASSAYGGEQFF.

The rearrangement joins TRBV9 to TRBJ1-6; D is undetermined. Trimming pared 4 bases from V and 7 bases from J, leaving 15 bases between. The CDR3 is 15 amino acids. Germline V gene lookup returns CDR1 SGDLS and CDR2 YYNGEE. CDR3 loop: CASSPRRSTNSPLHF. The CDR3 region has the DNA TGTGCCAGCAGCCCCCGGCGTAGTACGAATTCACCCCTCCACTTT. The entire variable domain, with the rest obtained from reference TRBV9 and TRBJ1-6, is as follows: DSGVTQTPKHLITATGQRVTLRCSPRSGDLSVYWYQQSLDQGLQFLIQYYNGEERAKGNILERFSAQQFPDLHSELNLSSLELGDSALYFCASSPRRSTNSPLHFGNGTRLTVT.

This rearrangement joins TRBV27 to TRBJ1-4; TRBD1 is a possible D gene (6 bases). Germline CDR1 and CDR2: MNHEY and SMNVEV (reference sequence). V shed 2 bases and J shed 8 bases, with 9 bases lying between them. The CDR3 totals 13 residues. CDR3 nucleotide sequence: TGTGCCAGCAGTTTAAGAACAGGGGAAAAACTGTTTTTT. It translates to CASSLRTGEKLFF.

The chain couples TRBV7-9 to TRBJ1-3; D uncertain. The CDR3 is 13 amino acids. Germline V lookup: CDR1 SEHNR, CDR2 FQNEAQ (reference sequence). Trimming cost V 3 bases and J 1 base, with 4 bases left between them. The CDR3 loop reads CASSLASGNTIYF. In DNA form, the CDR3 reads TGTGCCAGCAGCTTGGCATCTGGAAACACCATATATTTT.

As DNA, the CDR3 is TGTGCCAGCAGCGAGACAGCCACACTAAACAATGAGCAGTTCTTC. Translation gives CASSETATLNNEQFF. The genes are TRBV9 and TRBJ2-1, with a possible D match to TRBD1 (5 bases). This CDR3 is built from 15 residues. Germline V lookup: CDR1 SGDLS, CDR2 YYNGEE. V was cut by 3 bases and J by 5 bases, with 15 bases left in between.

J is TRBJ2-7 and V is TRBV7-2, with no clear D. CDR3 size: 14 residues. Looked up from germline, CDR1 is SGHTA and CDR2 is FQGNSA. V dropped 0 bases and J dropped 0 bases, with 6 bases sitting between them. CDR3 bases: TGTGCCAGCAGCTTAGCGGCGAACTCCTACGAGCAGTACTTC. It codes for CASSLAANSYEQYF.

This sequence joins TRBV12-3 or TRBV12-4 and TRBJ2-7; D gene ambiguous. Trimming pared 1 base from V and 3 bases from J, leaving 7 bases between. The CDR3 loop spans 13 amino acids. CDR3 coding DNA: TGTGCCAGCAGTTTAGGGCGACACTACGAGCAGTACTTC. This encodes CASSLGRHYEQYF.

J is TRBJ2-2 and V is TRBV28, with 8 positions matching TRBD2. This CDR3 has 14 residues. V was pared by 7 bases and J by 4 bases, with 5 bases of the junction left unmatched. Germline CDR1 is MDHEN and CDR2 is SYDVKM. The CDR3 DNA sequence: TGTGCCAGCACTATAGCGGGGACCACCGGGGAGCTGTTTTTT. This gives the protein CASTIAGTTGELFF.

The chain is built from TRBV4-3 and TRBJ2-1; 9 bases match TRBD2. Germline V gives CDR1 LGHNA, CDR2 YSLEER. With 7 bases clipped from V and 0 bases from J, the junction kept 22 bases outside the gene matches. The CDR3 extends over 21 amino acids. CDR3 sequence reads: CASTMRLASGAPIYSYNEQFF. Here the CDR3 DNA reads TGCGCCAGCACCATGAGATTGGCTAGCGGGGCTCCGATCTACTCCTACAATGAGCAGTTCTTC.

The chain links TRBV18 to TRBJ2-2; 13 bases fit TRBD2. The trim removed 11 bases at V and 3 bases at J, leaving 6 bases unmatched. There are 15 residues in the CDR3. Germline CDR1 KGHSH, CDR2 LQKENI. The CDR3 sequence: CAGLAGAGDTGELFF. The CDR3, as DNA: TGTGCCGGACTAGCGGGAGCTGGGGACACCGGGGAGCTGTTTTTT.

This clone came up once. The chain has TRBV6-5 and TRBJ2-1; TRBD2 matches at 10 bases. V lost 5 bases and J lost 6; bases outside the gene matches: 7. The CDR3 runs 15 residues. Germline V gene data show CDR1 as MNHEY and CDR2 as SVGAGI. The CDR3, as DNA: TGTGCCAGCAGTATACCGGGACTAGCGCTCAATGAGCAGTTCTTC. This codes for CASSIPGLALNEQFF.

V and J are TRBV7-8 and TRBJ2-7; 7 bases line up with TRBD2. The trim removed 5 bases at V and 2 bases at J, leaving 6 bases unmatched. CDR3 size: 14 residues. From germline, CDR1 is SGHVS and CDR2 FQNEAQ. The CDR3, as DNA: TGTGCCAGCAGCGTCGGACTAGGGGCCTACGAGCAGTACTTC. This gives the protein CASSVGLGAYEQYF.

V and J are TRBV19 and TRBJ2-1; TRBD2 agrees at 7 bases. Trimming cost V 7 bases and J 4 bases; bases outside gene matches: 13. Germline-derived CDR1 and CDR2 are LNHDA and SQIVND (reference sequence). The CDR3 sequence is 16 residues long. The CDR3, as DNA: TGTGCCAGTACCCCAGACCGGGGAGCGGGATACAATGAGCAGTTCTTC. Protein: CASTPDRGAGYNEQFF.

This clone has only a few counts. This rearrangement joins TRBV4-2 to TRBJ1-3; tentatively, D is TRBD1 (6 bases). V was shortened by 3 bases and J by 4 bases, with 10 bases between the two germline ends. The germline gives CDR1 LGHNA, CDR2 YNFKEQ. This CDR3 is built from 14 residues. In nucleotides, the CDR3 is TGTGCCAGCAGCCAGGCCGGACAGGGAAACACCATATATTTT. This codes for CASSQAGQGNTIYF.

The J gene is TRBJ2-1, the V gene TRBV19; D might be TRBD1 (6 bases). The V gene's germline CDR1 is LNHDA and CDR2 SQIVND (reference sequence). This CDR3 spans 14 amino acids. V was shortened by 8 bases and J by 6 bases, with 17 bases between the two germline ends. The CDR3 DNA follows: TGTGCCAGTTCTTTGGTTCCACAGGGCAATGAGCAGTTCTTC. Encoded protein: CASSLVPQGNEQFF.

The chain joins TRBV7-9 to TRBJ2-7, with 7 bases matching TRBD1. This CDR3 is 14 amino acids long. CDR1 and CDR2 (germline): SEHNR, FQNEAQ (reference sequence). The J segment lost 5 bases and the V segment lost 7 bases, leaving 11 bases of the junction unmatched. CDR3 amino acids: CASTTGQSNHEQYF. Here the CDR3 DNA reads TGTGCCAGCACCACGGGACAGTCTAACCACGAGCAGTACTTC.

This clone was found a few times. The CDR3, as DNA: TGTGCCAGCAGCGTTGACAGGGTAACCGGGGAGCTGTTTTTT. Its protein is CASSVDRVTGELFF. This chain joins TRBV9 and TRBJ2-2, with 7 bases that match TRBD1. Germline V gives CDR1 SGDLS, CDR2 YYNGEE. V shed 2 bases and J 5 bases; nucleotides not matched to a gene: 3. CDR3 size: 14 residues.

The genes are TRBV30 and TRBJ1-3; D unresolved. V was pared by 4 bases and J by 0 bases, with 4 bases between. CDR1 and CDR2 from the germline V gene are GTSNPN and SVGIG (reference sequence). The CDR3 runs to 12 residues. The CDR3 protein is CAWTASGNTIYF. In nucleotides, the CDR3 is TGTGCCTGGACGGCCTCTGGAAACACCATATATTTT.

The genes are TRBV24-1 and TRBJ1-1; D gene uncertain. V was cut by 4 bases and J by 8 bases, with 10 bases left in between. Germline V gene sequence: CDR1 KGHDR, CDR2 SFDVKD. The CDR3 extends over 12 amino acids. The CDR3 region has the DNA TGTGCCACCAGTGACAGCCACAGAGAAGCTTTCTTT. Amino acids: CATSDSHREAFF.

The genes are TRBV2 and TRBJ1-6, with 7 bases matching TRBD1. The trim removed 4 bases at V and 5 bases at J, leaving 5 bases unmatched. Germline V gives CDR1 SNHLY, CDR2 FYNNEI. The CDR3 covers 15 residues. The CDR3 sequence is CASSGQGRDNSPLHF. DNA for the CDR3: TGTGCCAGCAGTGGACAGGGCAGAGATAATTCACCCCTCCACTTT.